The 23 T cell receptor beta chains given below trace back to one sample, sequenced in a study of cytotoxic CD8 clonotypes in ibrutinib-treated CLL. The table came from immunoSEQ multiplex PCR; TCRdb's copy has only in-frame clones and leaves some out. The sample records 150,000 to 250,000 clones, 55% to 85% being singletons. The sample was PBMCs, taken after 24 months of ibrutinib treatment. The receptors shown here come from a human donor with chronic lymphocytic leukemia.

The chain links TRBV30 to TRBJ2-2; TRBD2 aligns across 9 bases. Germline trimming cut 6 bases from V and 7 bases from J; bases unmatched to any gene: 9. CDR1 GTSNPN and CDR2 SVGIG come from the germline V gene (reference sequence). This CDR3 region has 14 residues. The CDR3 loop is CACDVAGDLGELFF. The CDR3 region has the DNA TGTGCCTGTGATGTAGCGGGAGATCTCGGGGAGCTGTTTTTT. Looking up the rest from reference TRBV30 and TRBJ2-2 gives the full variable domain: SQTIHQWPATLVQPVGSPLSLECTVEGTSNPNLYWYRQAAGRGLQLLFYSVGIGQISSEVPQNLSASRPQDRQFILSSKKLLLSDSGFYLCACDVAGDLGELFFGEGSRLTVL.

This clone has more than one count but fewer than ten. The chain is built from TRBV30 and TRBJ2-7; 15 positions match TRBD2. CDR1 GTSNPN and CDR2 SVGIG come from the germline V gene (reference sequence). Germline trimming cut 3 bases from V and 5 bases from J; bases unmatched to any gene: 14. The CDR3 has 18 amino acids. The CDR3 sequence: CAWSRGLAGGLLGDEQYF. The CDR3 bases are TGTGCCTGGAGCCGGGGACTAGCGGGAGGCCTCCTAGGGGACGAGCAGTACTTC.

The V gene is TRBV9, the J gene TRBJ2-7; TRBD2 matches at 9 bases. This CDR3 is built from 16 residues. Germline CDR1 is SGDLS and CDR2 is YYNGEE. Trimming cost V 0 bases and J 5 bases; bases outside gene matches: 9. The CDR3, as DNA: TGTGCCAGCAGCGTAGCGCTAGCGGGACGACCGAACGAGCAGTACTTC. Translation: CASSVALAGRPNEQYF.

The J gene is TRBJ2-1, the V gene TRBV5-4, with 7 bases matching TRBD2. V was clipped by 3 bases and J by 3 bases; unmatched bases: 6. This CDR3 contains 15 residues. Germline CDR1 SGHNT, CDR2 YYREEE (reference sequence). CDR3 bases: TGTGCCAGCAGCTCCACCGGGACTAACTACAATGAGCAGTTCTTC. Its translation is CASSSTGTNYNEQFF.

The J gene is TRBJ2-7, the V gene TRBV21-1. TRBV21-1 is given as a pseudogene. This CDR3 is 12 amino acids long. The CDR3 region has the DNA TGTGCCAGCAGCAAGACGAACTACGAGCAGTACTTC. This translates into CASSKTNYEQYF.

This clone was observed once. V is TRBV7-2 and J is TRBJ1-2, with unresolved D. V shed 5 bases and J shed 3 bases, with 13 bases lying between them. The CDR3 is 14 residues long. CDR1 is SGHTA, CDR2 FQGNSA, per germline. As DNA, the CDR3 is TGTGCCAGCAGCCAAGCGGGCAGCTACTATGGCTACACCTTC. Translating gives CASSQAGSYYGYTF.

The J gene is TRBJ2-3, the V gene TRBV9, with 12 bases aligning to TRBD1. Looked up from germline, CDR1 is SGDLS and CDR2 is YYNGEE. V lost 0 bases, J lost 2 bases, and 10 bases stayed unmatched. The CDR3 runs to 19 residues. DNA of the CDR3: TGTGCCAGCAGCGTAGGGGGGACAGGGGGCTCTGGGACCACAGATACGCAGTATTTT. It is translated as CASSVGGTGGSGTTDTQYF.

The rearrangement joins TRBV29-1 to TRBJ2-3; 10 bases are shared with TRBD2. The germline V gene has CDR1 SQVTM and CDR2 ANQGSEA. The junction had 12 bases not matched to a gene; V was cut back by 4 bases and J by 5 bases. This CDR3 spans 16 amino acids. CDR3 in amino acids: CSVVFIGLAVGDTQYF. DNA of the CDR3: TGCAGCGTTGTTTTTATAGGACTAGCGGTGGGAGATACGCAGTATTTT.

A few counts support this clone. The V and J genes are TRBV30 and TRBJ1-1, with D perhaps TRBD1 (6 bases). V lost 1 base, J lost 3 bases, and 12 bases lay in between. Germline loops: CDR1 GTSNPN, CDR2 SVGIG (reference sequence). This CDR3 has 14 residues. CDR3 amino acids: CAWSAQGVYTEAFF. CDR3 nucleotides: TGTGCCTGGAGTGCACAGGGTGTGTACACTGAAGCTTTCTTT.

V usage is TRBV9 and J usage is TRBJ2-7, with 7 bases fitting TRBD2. With V trimmed by 4 bases and J by 0 bases, 4 bases remained unmatched. Germline loops: CDR1 SGDLS, CDR2 YYNGEE. The CDR3 is 14 amino acids. Here the CDR3 reads CASSPSGNSYEQYF. In DNA form, the CDR3 reads TGTGCCAGCAGCCCAAGCGGGAACTCCTACGAGCAGTACTTC.

The chain has TRBV15 and TRBJ2-7, with 7 bases that match TRBD2. With V trimmed by 8 bases and J by 4 bases, 5 bases remained unmatched. Germline V gene data show CDR1 as LNHNV and CDR2 as YYDKDF (reference sequence). This CDR3 contains 12 residues. The CDR3 loop reads CATGGGFYEQYF. CDR3 in DNA: TGTGCCACCGGCGGGGGATTTTACGAGCAGTACTTC.

V usage is TRBV7-2 and J usage is TRBJ1-2; D remains ambiguous. The length of the CDR3 is 13 residues. V gave up 0 bases and J gave up 8 bases, with 10 bases separating them. The germline V gene encodes CDR1 SGHTA and CDR2 FQGNSA. CDR3 sequence: CASSLATTGGYTF. CDR3 DNA sequence: TGTGCCAGCAGCTTAGCCACGACGGGCGGCTACACCTTC.

V gene TRBV30 combines with J gene TRBJ2-2, with D perhaps matching TRBD1 (6 bases). The CDR3 contains 15 residues. With 4 bases removed from V and 3 bases from J, the gap between germline ends came to 15 bases. In germline, CDR1 is GTSNPN, CDR2 SVGIG (reference sequence). CDR3 sequence (DNA): TGTGCCTGGACTAGGTGGACAGAACACACCGGGGAGCTGTTTTTT. It is translated as CAWTRWTEHTGELFF.

The chain has TRBV6-5 and TRBJ2-2; D is unclear. V was clipped by 0 bases and J by 4 bases, with 6 bases between them. This CDR3 comprises 14 residues. The germline CDR1 and CDR2 sequences are MNHEY and SVGAGI. The CDR3 loop is CASSYSRATGELFF. For the CDR3, the DNA is TGTGCCAGCAGTTACTCCCGGGCCACCGGGGAGCTGTTTTTT.

This chain uses TRBV11-2 with TRBJ2-1; D not resolved. This CDR3 spans 15 amino acids. Germline V CDR1 and CDR2: SGHAT, FQNNGV. The V end lost 1 base, the J end lost 7 bases, and 14 bases lay between the germline ends. The CDR3 sequence: CASSLVGASINEQFF. In DNA form, the CDR3 reads TGTGCCAGCAGCTTAGTGGGCGCCTCAATTAATGAGCAGTTCTTC. Combining the CDR3 with reference TRBV11-2 and TRBJ2-1 gives the whole variable domain EAGVAQSPRYKIIEKRQSVAFWCNPISGHATLYWYQQILGQGPKLLIQFQNNGVVDDSQLPKDRFSAERLKGVDSTLKIQPAKLEDSAVYLCASSLVGASINEQFFGPGTRLTVL.

This clone was observed a few times. V and J are TRBV14 and TRBJ2-6, with 8 bases aligning to TRBD2. Trimming at V came to 1 base and at J to 0 bases, leaving 8 bases not matched to a gene. CDR1 and CDR2 from the germline V gene are SGHDN and FVKESK. The CDR3 runs to 19 residues. The CDR3, as DNA: TGTGCCAGCAGCCAAGGTCTAGCGGGTGCCTACTCTGGGGCCAACGTCCTGACTTTC. Protein: CASSQGLAGAYSGANVLTF.

This clone turned up a few times. J is TRBJ2-7 and V is TRBV28; perhaps TRBD2 as D (5 bases). V lost 5 bases and J 4 bases, leaving 6 bases between the germline ends. CDR3 size: 11 residues. The V gene's germline CDR1 is MDHEN and CDR2 SYDVKM. The CDR3 nucleotides read TGTGCCAGCAGTGAGGGATACGAGCAGTACTTC. Its protein is CASSEGYEQYF.

The genes are TRBV6-4 and TRBJ2-3; 9 nucleotides agree with TRBD2. V shed 6 bases and J 0 bases; nucleotides not matched to a gene: 10. The CDR3 loop spans 17 amino acids. Germline V gene sequence: CDR1 MRHNA, CDR2 SNTAGT. In DNA form, the CDR3 reads TGTGCCAGCAGCGCCGGGACTAGCACTTCTAGCACAGATACGCAGTATTTT. It specifies CASSAGTSTSSTDTQYF.

V is TRBV2 and J is TRBJ2-7; 10 nucleotides match TRBD2. The germline V gene encodes CDR1 SNHLY and CDR2 FYNNEI. V was clipped by 3 bases and J by 3 bases; unmatched bases: 5. The CDR3 extends over 15 amino acids. The CDR3 nucleotides are TGTGCCAGCAGTGATGGGCTAGCGGGAGTCTACGAGCAGTACTTC. This codes for CASSDGLAGVYEQYF.

The genes are TRBV6-1 and TRBJ1-2; the D is unclear. The CDR3 totals 12 residues. The germline gives CDR1 MNHNS, CDR2 SASEGT. Trimming took 8 bases from V and 4 from J, leaving 11 bases between them. Here the CDR3 DNA reads TGTGCCAGCTCCCGAAGAAGCTATGGCTACACCTTC. Protein product: CASSRRSYGYTF.

This chain joins TRBV7-8 and TRBJ1-5, with D possibly being TRBD1 (6 bases). The germline V gene has CDR1 SGHVS and CDR2 FQNEAQ. This CDR3 spans 15 amino acids. Trimming took off 5 bases at V and 3 bases at J, with 14 bases between the two ends. The CDR3 here is CASSPGQPHNQPQHF. The CDR3 DNA follows: TGTGCCAGCAGCCCAGGACAGCCTCACAATCAGCCCCAGCATTTT.

This clone has a handful of counts. V is TRBV18 and J is TRBJ1-5; D unresolved. Trimming stripped 2 bases from V and 1 base from J, with 9 bases between. This CDR3 has 15 amino acids. Germline-derived CDR1 and CDR2 are KGHSH and LQKENI. The CDR3 sequence: CASSPESLSNQPQHF. CDR3 nucleotides: TGTGCCAGCTCACCAGAGTCGTTAAGCAATCAGCCCCAGCATTTT. The full variable domain, rest sourced from reference TRBV18 and TRBJ1-5, is NAGVMQNPRHLVRRRGQEARLRCSPMKGHSHVYWYRQLPEEGLKFMVYLQKENIIDESGMPKERFSAEFPKEGPSILRIQQVVRGDSAAYFCASSPESLSNQPQHFGDGTRLSIL.

V usage is TRBV27 and J usage is TRBJ1-4; the D is unclear. V gave up 0 bases and J gave up 8 bases, with 16 bases separating them. The CDR3 runs 16 residues. CDR1 and CDR2 (germline): MNHEY, SMNVEV (reference sequence). The CDR3, as DNA: TGTGCCAGCAGTTTATCGGTAGGGTTGTTAGGAGAAAAACTGTTTTTT. Its translation: CASSLSVGLLGEKLFF.